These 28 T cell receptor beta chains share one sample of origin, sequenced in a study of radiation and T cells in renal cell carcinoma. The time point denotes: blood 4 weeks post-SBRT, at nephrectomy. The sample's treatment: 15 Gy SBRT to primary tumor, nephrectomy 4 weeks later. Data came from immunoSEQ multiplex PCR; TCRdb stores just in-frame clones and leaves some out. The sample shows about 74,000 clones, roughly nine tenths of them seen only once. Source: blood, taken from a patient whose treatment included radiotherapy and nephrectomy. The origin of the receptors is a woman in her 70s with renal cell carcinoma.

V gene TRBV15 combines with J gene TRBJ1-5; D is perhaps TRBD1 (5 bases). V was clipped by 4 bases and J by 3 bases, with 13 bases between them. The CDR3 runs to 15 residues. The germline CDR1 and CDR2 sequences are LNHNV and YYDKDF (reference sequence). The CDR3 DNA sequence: TGTGCCACCAGCATAGGCAGGGTGGTCAATCAGCCCCAGCATTTT. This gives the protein CATSIGRVVNQPQHF.

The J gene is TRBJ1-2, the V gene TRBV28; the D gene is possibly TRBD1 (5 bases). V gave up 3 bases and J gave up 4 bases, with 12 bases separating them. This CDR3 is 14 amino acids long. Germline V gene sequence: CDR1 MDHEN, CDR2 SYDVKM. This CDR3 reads CASSFWGGSYGYTF. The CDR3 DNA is TGTGCCAGCAGTTTCTGGGGGGGGAGCTATGGCTACACCTTC.

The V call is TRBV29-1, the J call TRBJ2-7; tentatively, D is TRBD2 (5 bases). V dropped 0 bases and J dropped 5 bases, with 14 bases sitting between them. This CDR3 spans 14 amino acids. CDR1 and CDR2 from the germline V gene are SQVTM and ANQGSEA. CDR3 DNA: TGCAGCGTTGAAGATACCGGGAAATTACACGAGCAGTACTTC. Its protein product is CSVEDTGKLHEQYF.

For the CDR3, the DNA is TGCGCCAGCAGTGACCTTGGACAGGGGGCTGGTTCACCCCTCCACTTT. Translating gives CASSDLGQGAGSPLHF. This rearrangement joins TRBV10-2 to TRBJ1-6, with 11 bases lining up with TRBD1. The CDR3 contains 16 residues. Trimming cost V 3 bases and J 9 bases; bases outside gene matches: 7. The germline V gene encodes CDR1 WSHSY and CDR2 SAAADI.

CDR3 residues: CASSLPIGGAEAFF. CDR3 DNA sequence: TGTGCCAGCAGTTTGCCCATAGGTGGTGCTGAAGCTTTCTTT. The J gene is TRBJ1-1, the V gene TRBV28; D is ambiguous. Per germline, CDR1 MDHEN and CDR2 SYDVKM. The V end lost 3 bases, the J end lost 6 bases, and 14 bases lay between the germline ends. The CDR3 has 14 amino acids.

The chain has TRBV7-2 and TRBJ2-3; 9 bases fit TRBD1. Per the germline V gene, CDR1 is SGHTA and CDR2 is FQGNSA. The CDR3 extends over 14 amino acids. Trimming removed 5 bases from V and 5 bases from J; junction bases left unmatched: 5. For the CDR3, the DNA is TGTGCCAGCAGCCGGGACAGGGCCATAGATACGCAGTATTTT. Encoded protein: CASSRDRAIDTQYF.

CDR3 sequence reads: CASSPDRGLYGYTF. CDR3 sequence (DNA): TGTGCCAGCAGCCCGGACAGGGGACTCTATGGCTACACCTTC. The chain has TRBV5-4 and TRBJ1-2; TRBD1 matches at 9 bases. The CDR3 runs to 14 residues. After removal of 4 bases from V and 4 bases from J, the junction contained 5 bases not matched to a gene. Per germline, CDR1 SGHNT and CDR2 YYREEE (reference sequence). Filled out from reference TRBV5-4 and TRBJ1-2, the complete variable domain reads ETGVTQSPTHLIKTRGQQVTLRCSSQSGHNTVSWYQQALGQGPQFIFQYYREEENGRGNFPPRFSGLQFPNYSSELNVNALELDDSALYLCASSPDRGLYGYTFGSGTRLTVV.

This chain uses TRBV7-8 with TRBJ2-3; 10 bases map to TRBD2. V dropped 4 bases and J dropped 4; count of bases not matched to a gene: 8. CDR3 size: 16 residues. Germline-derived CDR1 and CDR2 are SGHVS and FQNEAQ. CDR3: CASSSQGTSGADTQYF. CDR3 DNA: TGTGCCAGCAGCTCACAAGGAACTAGCGGGGCAGATACGCAGTATTTT. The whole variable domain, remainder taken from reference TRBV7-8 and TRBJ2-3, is GAGVSQSPRYKVAKRGQDVALRCDPISGHVSLFWYQQALGQGPEFLTYFQNEAQLDKSGLPSDRFFAERPEGSVSTLKIQRTQQEDSAVYLCASSSQGTSGADTQYFGPGTRLTVL.

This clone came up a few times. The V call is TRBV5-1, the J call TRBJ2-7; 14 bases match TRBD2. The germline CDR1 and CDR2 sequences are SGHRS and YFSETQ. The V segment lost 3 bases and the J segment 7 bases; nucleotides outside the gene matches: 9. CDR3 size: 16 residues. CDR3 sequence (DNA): TGCGCCAGCAGCTCAGGACTAGCGGGGGGCCACCTTGAGCAGTACTTC. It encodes CASSSGLAGGHLEQYF.

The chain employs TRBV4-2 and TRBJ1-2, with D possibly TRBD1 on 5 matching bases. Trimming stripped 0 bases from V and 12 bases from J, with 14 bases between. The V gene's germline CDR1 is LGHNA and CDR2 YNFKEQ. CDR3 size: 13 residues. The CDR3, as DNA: TGTGCCAGCAGCCAAGATCAGGGCGGTCCAGACACCTTC. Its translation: CASSQDQGGPDTF.

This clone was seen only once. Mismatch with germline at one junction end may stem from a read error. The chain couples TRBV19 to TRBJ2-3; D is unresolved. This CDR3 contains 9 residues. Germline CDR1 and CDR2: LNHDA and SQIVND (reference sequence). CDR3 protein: CASSIGRNF. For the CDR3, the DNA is TGTGCCAGTAGTATAGGAAGGAATTTT. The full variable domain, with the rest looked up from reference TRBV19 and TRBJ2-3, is DGGITQSPKYLFRKEGQNVTLSCEQNLNHDAMYWYRQDPGQGLRLIYYSQIVNDFQKGDIAEGYSVSREKKESFPLTVTSAQKNPTAFYLCASSIGRNFGPGTRLTVL.

The CDR3 DNA follows: TGTGCCAGCAGCTCCTTCGACAGGGCCGGCAATTCACCCCTCCACTTT. Its protein is CASSSFDRAGNSPLHF. The chain is built from TRBV9 and TRBJ1-6; 7 bases are a match to TRBD1. Germline V gene data show CDR1 as SGDLS and CDR2 as YYNGEE. This CDR3 is built from 16 residues. The trim removed 4 bases at V and 7 bases at J, leaving 11 bases unmatched.

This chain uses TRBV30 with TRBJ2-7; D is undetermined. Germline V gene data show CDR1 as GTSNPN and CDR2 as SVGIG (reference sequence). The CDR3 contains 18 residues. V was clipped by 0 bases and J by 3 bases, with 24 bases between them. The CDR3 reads CAWSVEWSARPKGYEQYF. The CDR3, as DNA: TGTGCCTGGAGTGTAGAATGGTCGGCAAGACCGAAAGGCTACGAGCAGTACTTC.

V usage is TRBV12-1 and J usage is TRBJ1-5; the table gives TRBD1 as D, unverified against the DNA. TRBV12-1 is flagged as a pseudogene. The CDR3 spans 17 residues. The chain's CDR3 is CASSLGDRGRSNQPQHF. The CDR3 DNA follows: TGTGCCAGCAGTCTGGGGGACAGGGGACGTAGCAATCAGCCCCAGCATTTT.

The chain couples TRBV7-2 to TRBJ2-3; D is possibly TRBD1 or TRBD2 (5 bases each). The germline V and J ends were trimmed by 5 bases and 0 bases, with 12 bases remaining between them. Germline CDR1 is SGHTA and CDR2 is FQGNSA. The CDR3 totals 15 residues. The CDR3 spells CASSNRGASTDTQYF. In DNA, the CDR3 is TGTGCCAGCAGCAACCGGGGCGCGAGCACAGATACGCAGTATTTT.

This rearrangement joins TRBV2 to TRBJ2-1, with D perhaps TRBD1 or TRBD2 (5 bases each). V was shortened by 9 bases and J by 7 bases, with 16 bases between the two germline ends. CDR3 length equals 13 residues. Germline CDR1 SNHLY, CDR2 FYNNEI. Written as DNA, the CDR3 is TGTGCCAGAGATGGGACCGCTCCTAATGAGCAGTTCTTC. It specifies CARDGTAPNEQFF. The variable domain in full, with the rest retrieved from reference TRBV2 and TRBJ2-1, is EPEVTQTPSHQVTQMGQEVILRCVPISNHLYFYWYRQILGQKVEFLVSFYNNEISEKSEIFDDQFSVERPDGSNFTLKIRSTKLEDSAMYFCARDGTAPNEQFFGPGTRLTVL.

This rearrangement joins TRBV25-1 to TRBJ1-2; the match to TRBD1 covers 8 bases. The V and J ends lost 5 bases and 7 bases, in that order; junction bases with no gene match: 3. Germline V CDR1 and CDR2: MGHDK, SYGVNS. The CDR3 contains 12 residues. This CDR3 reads CASSQGAGGYTF. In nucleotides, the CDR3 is TGTGCCAGCAGTCAGGGGGCGGGTGGCTACACCTTC.

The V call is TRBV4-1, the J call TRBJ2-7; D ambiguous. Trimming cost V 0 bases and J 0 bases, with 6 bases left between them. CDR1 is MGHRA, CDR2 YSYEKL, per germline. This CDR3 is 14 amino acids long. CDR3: CASSQERSSYEQYF. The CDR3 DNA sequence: TGCGCCAGCAGCCAAGAACGGAGCTCCTACGAGCAGTACTTC.

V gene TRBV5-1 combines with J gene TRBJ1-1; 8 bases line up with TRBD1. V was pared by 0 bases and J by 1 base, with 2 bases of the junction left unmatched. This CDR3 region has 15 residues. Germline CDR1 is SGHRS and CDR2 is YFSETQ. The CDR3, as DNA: TGCGCCAGCAGCTTGGCAGGGGGCCGGAACACTGAAGCTTTCTTT. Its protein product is CASSLAGGRNTEAFF.

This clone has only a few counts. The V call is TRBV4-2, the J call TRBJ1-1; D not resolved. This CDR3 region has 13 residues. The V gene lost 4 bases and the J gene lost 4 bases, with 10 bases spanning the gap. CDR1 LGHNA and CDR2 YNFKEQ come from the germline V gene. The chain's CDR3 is CASSRTLGTEAFF. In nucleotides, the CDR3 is TGTGCCAGCAGCCGAACCCTCGGCACTGAAGCTTTCTTT.

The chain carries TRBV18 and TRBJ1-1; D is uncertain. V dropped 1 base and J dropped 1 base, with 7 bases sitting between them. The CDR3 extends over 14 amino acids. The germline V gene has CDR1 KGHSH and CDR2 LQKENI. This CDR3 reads CASSPLGENTEAFF. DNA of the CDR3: TGTGCCAGCTCACCACTCGGGGAGAACACTGAAGCTTTCTTT.

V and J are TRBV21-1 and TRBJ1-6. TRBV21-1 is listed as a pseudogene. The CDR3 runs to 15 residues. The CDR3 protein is CASQYASSYNSPLHF. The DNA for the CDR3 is TGTGCCAGCCAGTACGCGAGCTCCTATAATTCACCCCTCCACTTT.

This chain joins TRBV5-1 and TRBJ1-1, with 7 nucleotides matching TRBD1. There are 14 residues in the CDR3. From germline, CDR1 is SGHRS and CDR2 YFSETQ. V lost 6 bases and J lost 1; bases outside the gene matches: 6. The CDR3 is CASTRGTANTEAFF. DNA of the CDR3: TGCGCCAGCACGAGAGGGACAGCGAACACTGAAGCTTTCTTT.

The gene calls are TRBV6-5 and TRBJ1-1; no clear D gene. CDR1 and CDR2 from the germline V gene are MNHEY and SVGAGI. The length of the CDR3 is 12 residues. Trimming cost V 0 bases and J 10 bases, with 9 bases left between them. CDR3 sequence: CASSYSTKGAFF. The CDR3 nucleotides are TGTGCCAGCAGTTACTCGACGAAGGGAGCTTTCTTT.

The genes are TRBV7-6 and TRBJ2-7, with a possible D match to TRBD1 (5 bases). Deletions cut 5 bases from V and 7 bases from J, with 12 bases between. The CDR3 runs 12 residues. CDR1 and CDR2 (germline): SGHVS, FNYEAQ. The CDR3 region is CASSHRGEEQYF. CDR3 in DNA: TGTGCCAGCAGCCATAGGGGCGAGGAGCAGTACTTC.

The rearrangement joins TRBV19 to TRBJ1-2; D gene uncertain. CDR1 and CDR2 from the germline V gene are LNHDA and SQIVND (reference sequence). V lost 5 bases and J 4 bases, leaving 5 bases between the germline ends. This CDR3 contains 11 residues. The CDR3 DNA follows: TGTGCCAGTAGTGTAGGCTATGGCTACACCTTC. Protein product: CASSVGYGYTF.

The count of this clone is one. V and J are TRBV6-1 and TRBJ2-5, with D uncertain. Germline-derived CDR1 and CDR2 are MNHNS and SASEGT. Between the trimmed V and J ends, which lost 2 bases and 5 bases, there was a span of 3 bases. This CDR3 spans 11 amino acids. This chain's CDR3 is CASSELETQYF. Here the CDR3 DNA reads TGTGCCAGCAGTGAATTGGAGACCCAGTACTTC.

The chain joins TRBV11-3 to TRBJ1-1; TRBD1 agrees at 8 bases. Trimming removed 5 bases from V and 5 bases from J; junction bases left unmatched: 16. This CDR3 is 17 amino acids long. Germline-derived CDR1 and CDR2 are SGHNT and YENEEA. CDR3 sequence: CASSPPKRQGPGTEAFF. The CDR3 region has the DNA TGTGCCAGCAGCCCCCCCAAAAGACAGGGGCCGGGAACTGAAGCTTTCTTT.